The 8 T cell receptor beta chains below come from one sample, sequenced in a study of blood T cells in healthy people across ages (dated by TCRdb to 2015 to 2017). Libraries were made using 5' RACE. The instrument given in TCRdb is Illumina HiSeq 2500. A second PCR of roughly 6 to 11 cycles was run with a J-beta primer mix and a sample-barcoded 5' primer. TCRdb reworked the public reads: Q25 trimming with fastp, MiXCR clone assembly, productive beta chains retained. CDR3 protein duplicates are merged, each entry listing the most common genes and DNA. The sample table contains about 2 million distinct CDR3 sequences; only one count was recorded for less than 50% of them. In total, the top ten clones hold more than 2% of the sample. The material sequenced was blood. Every receptor here comes from a woman aged 40 to 50 in good health.

V usage is TRBV5-1 and J usage is TRBJ1-2; 7 positions match TRBD1. This CDR3 region has 13 residues. Trimming cost V 3 bases and J 6 bases; bases outside gene matches: 5. Germline CDR1 SGHRS, CDR2 YFSETQ. CDR3 sequence (DNA): TGCGCCAGCAGCTCAGGGGGTCGGAATGGCTACACCTTC. Protein: CASSSGGRNGYTF.

V usage is TRBV10-2 and J usage is TRBJ2-1; TRBD1 matches 10 bases. The J segment lost 9 bases and the V segment lost 8 bases, leaving 10 bases of the junction unmatched. Germline-derived CDR1 and CDR2 are WSHSY and SAAADI. The length of the CDR3 is 14 residues. CDR3 sequence (DNA): TGCGCCAGCCGGAGACAGGGGGCGCGGGTTGAGCAGTTCTTC. Residues: CASRRQGARVEQFF.

The chain uses TRBV4-1 and TRBJ2-7; TRBD2 matches 10 bases. The trim removed 6 bases at V and 0 bases at J, leaving 5 bases unmatched. CDR3 length equals 15 residues. Germline V gives CDR1 MGHRA, CDR2 YSYEKL. The CDR3 loop reads CASSTSGASSYEQYF. As DNA, the CDR3 is TGCGCCAGCAGTACTAGCGGGGCGAGCTCCTACGAGCAGTACTTC.

The rearrangement uses TRBV20-1 and TRBJ2-4, with 8 bases identical to TRBD2. This CDR3 contains 14 residues. Germline-derived CDR1 and CDR2 are DFQATT and SNEGSKA (reference sequence). Germline trimming cut 5 bases from V and 3 bases from J; bases unmatched to any gene: 6. CDR3 sequence reads: CSAPGLVDKNIQYF. The CDR3 DNA is TGCAGTGCTCCGGGACTAGTCGACAAAAACATTCAGTACTTC.

As for this clonotype: A junction end diverges from the germline sequence, so it may reflect a read error. The chain employs TRBV4-2 and TRBJ1-2, with D unresolved. CDR3 size: 16 residues. Germline loops: CDR1 LGHNA, CDR2 YNFKEQ. CDR3 amino acids: CASSQDSSALDYGYTF. CDR3 DNA: TGTGCCAGCAGCCAAGATTCTTCAGCGCTCGATTATGGTTACACCTTC.

The J gene is TRBJ1-1, the V gene TRBV20-1; D may be TRBD1 (5 bases). From germline, CDR1 is DFQATT and CDR2 SNEGSKA (reference sequence). The CDR3 has 18 amino acids. V was clipped by 5 bases and J by 3 bases, with 28 bases between them. CDR3 nucleotides: TGCAGTGCTTCCCCAAACCAGGACAACTTCGGGAGAGACACTGAAGCTTTCTTT. This translates into CSASPNQDNFGRDTEAFF.

The rearrangement uses TRBV2 and TRBJ1-4; D ambiguous. This CDR3 has 14 amino acids. The germline V gene encodes CDR1 SNHLY and CDR2 FYNNEI. The ends were cut back, 10 bases at V and 4 bases at J, with 16 bases in the middle. CDR3 amino acids: CATLQPPVNEKLFF. The CDR3 nucleotides read TGTGCCACCCTACAGCCTCCGGTTAATGAAAAACTGTTTTTT.

The chain combines TRBV7-6 with TRBJ2-1; 10 nucleotides line up with TRBD1. V trimming: 0 bases; J trimming: 4 bases; junction bases outside the gene matches: 12. From germline, CDR1 is SGHVS and CDR2 FNYEAQ. The CDR3 covers 19 residues. CDR3 DNA sequence: TGTGCCAGCAGCTTAGCTGGACAGGGGGAATTGGTCACGTACAATGAGCAGTTCTTC. Translating gives CASSLAGQGELVTYNEQFF.